Below, 12 T cell receptor beta chains from the same sample are listed, as sequenced in a study of somatic mutations in T cells in chronic GVHD. Sequencing was performed with immunoSEQ multiplex PCR; in TCRdb, only in-frame clones are kept and a portion is missing. The table has about 13,000 clones, around four fifths seen once. The sample consisted of Vbeta20-negative CD4+ T cells from blood. These TCRs come from a male patient aged 45-60 years with chronic graft-versus-host disease. Some of the T cells may derive from the graft donor.

A few counts support this clone. The chain links TRBV5-6 to TRBJ1-1; D gene ambiguous. CDR1 is SGHDT, CDR2 YYEEEE, per germline. Trimming stripped 0 bases from V and 3 bases from J, with 9 bases between. The CDR3 is 14 residues long. CDR3 sequence: CASSLVSVYTEAFF. CDR3 nucleotide sequence: TGTGCCAGCAGCTTGGTATCGGTGTACACTGAAGCTTTCTTT.

The V and J genes are TRBV28 and TRBJ2-5; 10 nucleotides line up with TRBD2. The CDR3 is made up of 17 amino acids. V lost 5 bases and J lost 4; bases outside the gene matches: 13. Per the germline V gene, CDR1 is MDHEN and CDR2 is SYDVKM. The CDR3, as DNA: TGTGCCAGCAGTCCTGGCGCAGCGGGAGGGCCAGTAGAGACCCAGTACTTC. Translating gives CASSPGAAGGPVETQYF.

The chain uses TRBV6-5 and TRBJ1-2, with D possibly matching TRBD1 (5 bases). Trimming removed 2 bases at V and 8 bases at J, with 15 bases between. This CDR3 spans 14 amino acids. Germline assignment: CDR1 MNHEY and CDR2 SVGAGI. The CDR3 sequence is CASSYTGEGSGYTF. In DNA form, the CDR3 reads TGTGCCAGCAGTTACACCGGGGAGGGGAGCGGCTACACCTTC.

This chain links TRBV14 with TRBJ2-7; 7 bases match TRBD2. The trim removed 2 bases at V and 2 bases at J, leaving 9 bases unmatched. CDR1 SGHDN and CDR2 FVKESK come from the germline V gene. The CDR3 consists of 16 residues. The CDR3 sequence is CASSQFGGDRAYEQYF. The CDR3 DNA sequence: TGTGCCAGCAGCCAATTTGGGGGGGATCGCGCCTACGAGCAGTACTTC.

The rearrangement joins TRBV5-5 to TRBJ1-3; a possible D gene is TRBD1 (6 bases). The V end lost 4 bases, the J end lost 3 bases, and 11 bases lay between the germline ends. Germline-derived CDR1 and CDR2 are SGHKS and YYEKEE (reference sequence). The CDR3 has 14 residues. The chain's CDR3 is CASSPDRLGNTIYF. The CDR3 nucleotides are TGTGCCAGCAGCCCGGACAGACTTGGAAACACCATATATTTT. Complete variable domain (other parts from reference TRBV5-5 and TRBJ1-3): DAGVTQSPTHLIKTRGQQVTLRCSPISGHKSVSWYQQVLGQGPQFIFQYYEKEERGRGNFPDRFSARQFPNYSSELNVNALLLGDSALYLCASSPDRLGNTIYFGEGSWLTVV.

This sequence joins TRBV28 and TRBJ1-2; TRBD1 agrees at 10 bases. Germline V gene sequence: CDR1 MDHEN, CDR2 SYDVKM. Unmatched junction bases numbered 11, after V lost 8 bases and J lost 2 bases. The CDR3 contains 16 residues. The CDR3 bases are TGTGCCAGCTGGGGGGCGACAGGGGGCCTCAACTATGGCTACACCTTC. Encoded protein: CASWGATGGLNYGYTF.

The chain has TRBV6-6 and TRBJ1-1, with 11 nucleotides matching TRBD1. Germline-derived CDR1 and CDR2 are MNHNY and SVGAGI (reference sequence). This CDR3 is built from 16 residues. V lost 6 bases and J lost 4; bases outside the gene matches: 10. CDR3 DNA: TGTGCCAGCAGCCCCTCTCCCGGGACAGGGGGCACTGAAGCTTTCTTT. Its protein is CASSPSPGTGGTEAFF.

The genes are TRBV18 and TRBJ1-4; D is unclear. Trimming left V 8 bases short and J 0 bases short, with 13 bases between. The length of the CDR3 is 15 residues. Germline assignment: CDR1 KGHSH and CDR2 LQKENI. The CDR3 region has the DNA TGTGCCAGCCAGGCGCAACTTGCAACTAATGAAAAACTGTTTTTT. It translates to CASQAQLATNEKLFF.

The V and J genes are TRBV11-2 and TRBJ1-3, with 9 positions matching TRBD1. The germline gives CDR1 SGHAT, CDR2 FQNNGV. The CDR3 contains 16 residues. The ends lost 4 bases at V and 2 bases at J; junction bases unmatched: 6. In nucleotides, the CDR3 is TGTGCCAGCAGCTCCCGGGACAGGGATGCTGGAAACACCATATATTTT. Its translation is CASSSRDRDAGNTIYF. Looking up the rest from reference TRBV11-2 and TRBJ1-3 gives the full variable domain: EAGVAQSPRYKIIEKRQSVAFWCNPISGHATLYWYQQILGQGPKLLIQFQNNGVVDDSQLPKDRFSAERLKGVDSTLKIQPAKLEDSAVYLCASSSRDRDAGNTIYFGEGSWLTVV.

The J gene is TRBJ2-5, the V gene TRBV6-5, with D tentatively TRBD1 (5 bases). Near its end, the DNA agrees better with TRBJ2-7, so the J call may be wrong. The CDR3 spans 15 residues. In germline, CDR1 is MNHEY, CDR2 SVGAGI. DNA for the CDR3: TGTGCCAGCAGAAAAAGGGAAACAGGTCCATACGAGCAGTACTTC. This gives the protein CASRKRETGPYEQYF.

The chain is built from TRBV7-2 and TRBJ1-3, with a weak D call TRBD1 (5 bases). There are 14 residues in the CDR3. The germline CDR1 and CDR2 sequences are SGHTA and FQGNSA. V was clipped by 6 bases and J by 4 bases, with 13 bases between them. CDR3 loop: CASSPREGGNTIYF. As DNA, the CDR3 is TGTGCCAGCAGTCCCCGGGAGGGGGGAAACACCATATATTTT.

The chain couples TRBV2 to TRBJ2-5, with unresolved D. Germline CDR1 is SNHLY and CDR2 is FYNNEI. Trimming removed 7 bases at V and 2 bases at J, with 8 bases between. This CDR3 is built from 12 residues. The CDR3 reads CASMRTQETQYF. The CDR3 nucleotides are TGTGCCAGCATGCGTACTCAAGAGACCCAGTACTTC.